A selection of T cell receptor beta chains follows, all from one sample in a study of tumor-infiltrating lymphocytes in primary liver carcinoma. TCRdb re-derived calls from the multiplex PCR reads in MiXCR, one entry per CDR3 protein. The sample has around 120,000 distinct CDR3 sequences, around 60% seen once. The source material was liver tumor tissue from sampling region 1. The receptors come from a woman aged 55 to 70 with primary liver carcinoma and hepatitis B virus infection. Each CDR3 is given with its conserved first and last residue. A D gene is named only where the DNA matches it firmly. The size entry is marked missing in some rows and otherwise reads once, few, many or a size class.

D gene	V gene	J gene	clone size	CDR3 protein	CDR3 DNA
NA	TRBV29-1	TRBJ1-2	NA	CSAASETGYGYTF	TGCAGCGCCGCTAGCGAGACTGGCTATGGTTACACCTTC
NA	TRBV11-2	TRBJ2-7	NA	CASRRTNLEIYEQYF	TGTGCCAGTAGGAGAACTAATCTCGAGATCTACGAGCAGTACTTC
TRBD2	TRBV11-2	TRBJ2-7	NA	CVSSLTSGSEQYF	TGTGTTAGTAGCTTAACTAGCGGGAGCGAGCAGTACTTC
NA	TRBV6-6	TRBJ1-1	many	CASSSGQLNTEAFF	TGTGCCAGCAGTTCCGGACAGTTAAACACTGAAGCTTTCTTT
NA	TRBV6-1	TRBJ2-5	NA	CVTLAQHRETQYF	TGTGTCACCCTCGCACAGCACCGAGAGACCCAGTACTTC
TRBD1	TRBV5-1	TRBJ1-2	NA	CASSSQGIFGGYTF	TGCGCCAGCAGCTCACAGGGGATTTTCGGTGGCTACACCTTC
NA	TRBV13	TRBJ2-7	many	CASSQHRGDEQYF	TGTGCCAGCAGCCAGCATAGAGGGGACGAGCAGTACTTC
NA	TRBV10-1	TRBJ1-5	many	CASSQDSDQPQHF	TGCGCCAGCAGTCAGGATAGCGATCAGCCCCAGCATTTT
NA	TRBV28	TRBJ2-1	NA	CASTTSLNEQFF	TGTGCCAGCACCACCTCCCTCAATGAGCAGTTCTTC
NA	TRBV20-1	TRBJ1-5	few	CSASKNSEGEQPQHF	TGCAGTGCCTCGAAGAACAGTGAGGGGGAACAGCCCCAGCATTTT
NA	TRBV5-1	TRBJ1-1	NA	CASSPGEGTEAFF	TGCGCCAGCAGCCCGGGGGAGGGCACTGAAGCTTTCTTT
NA	TRBV29-1	TRBJ1-1	NA	CSATPRQPMNTEAFF	TGCAGCGCCACGCCGAGACAACCCATGAATACTGAAGCTTTCTTT
TRBD1	TRBV6-5	TRBJ1-1	NA	CTSRGGSPPLAFF	TGTACCAGCAGGGGGGGATCCCCTCCCCTGGCTTTCTTT
NA	TRBV11-2	TRBJ1-5	NA	CASSVVYEQPQHF	TGTGCCAGCAGCGTCGTGTATGAACAGCCCCAGCATTTT
NA	TRBV29-1	TRBJ2-7	once	CSAHRDSDGEQYF	TGCAGCGCTCACAGAGACAGCGACGGTGAGCAGTACTTC
NA	TRBV11-3	TRBJ2-2	many	CASSLDLVGRRSAGELFF	TGTGCCAGCAGCTTAGATCTTGTGGGGCGCCGGTCCGCCGGGGAGCTGTTTTTT
TRBD2	TRBV6-1	TRBJ2-7	many	CASVRASGSSYEQYF	TGTGCCAGCGTCCGAGCTAGCGGTAGCTCCTACGAGCAGTACTTC
NA	TRBV28	TRBJ2-7	many	CASSRRGQPYEQYF	TGTGCCAGCAGCCGTCGAGGACAGCCCTACGAGCAGTACTTC
TRBD2	TRBV28	TRBJ2-4	NA	CASSLLGLAGGEAKNIQYF	TGTGCCAGCAGTTTGTTGGGACTAGCGGGAGGGGAGGCCAAAAACATTCAGTACTTC
TRBD1	TRBV11-3	TRBJ2-5	NA	CASSLGTQGAPGAQYF	TGTGCCAGCAGCCTAGGAACCCAGGGGGCCCCTGGGGCCCAGTACTTC